The rows below give T cell receptor beta chains drawn from one sample of a study of CD8+ T cells in alopecia areata. TCRdb's copy holds only in-frame clones and misses some; the assay was immunoSEQ multiplex PCR. Of 150,000 to 180,000 clones listed, about 51% are singletons. Sequences were derived from CD8+ T cells sorted from blood, sampled at week 0. The receptors derive from a human donor with alopecia areata. CDR3s include the opening cysteine and the closing phenylalanine or tryptophan. The D gene is left open where the match is weak. The size field is filled for only some rows; it gives once, few, many or a size class.

D	size	J	V	CDR3	DNA
-	few	TRBJ1-4	TRBV29-1	CSVAREANEKLFF	TGCAGCGTTGCAAGGGAGGCTAATGAAAAACTGTTTTTT
TRBD1	once	TRBJ1-1	TRBV14	CASSQDGTGRAEAFF	TGTGCCAGCAGCCAAGATGGGACAGGGAGGGCTGAAGCTTTCTTT
-	once	TRBJ2-2	TRBV5-1	CASNSGGSTGELFF	TGCGCCAGCAACTCCGGGGGCAGCACCGGGGAGCTGTTTTTT
TRBD1	few	TRBJ2-7	TRBV29-1	CSVEGARTGDTYEQYF	TGCAGCGTAGAGGGGGCAAGGACAGGGGATACCTACGAGCAGTACTTC
-	-	TRBJ2-7	TRBV11-2	CASSFNEQYF	TGTGCCAGCAGCTTCAACGAGCAGTACTTC
-	-	TRBJ2-5	TRBV10-2	CASSRVMETQYF	TGCGCCAGCAGCCGGGTTATGGAGACCCAGTACTTC
TRBD2	-	TRBJ2-2	TRBV9	CASSRTSGRNTGELFF	TGTGCCAGCAGCAGGACTAGCGGGCGAAACACCGGGGAGCTGTTTTTT
-	-	TRBJ2-5	TRBV13	CASSPPQGLRETQNF	TGTGCCAGCAGCCCTCCACAGGGATTGAGAGAGACCCAGAACTTC
-	few	TRBJ2-6	TRBV10-3	CAISVKTSGANVLTF	TGTGCCATCAGTGTTAAGACCTCTGGGGCCAACGTCCTGACTTTC
-	-	TRBJ2-1	TRBV5-4	CASSLGFF	TGTGCCAGCAGCTTGGGGTTCTTC
TRBD1	few	TRBJ2-3	TRBV30	CACTLRDRGTDTQYF	TGTGCCTGCACACTCCGGGACAGGGGAACAGATACGCAGTATTTT
-	few	TRBJ2-3	TRBV10-3	CAISRGVADTQYF	TGTGCCATCAGCAGGGGGGTCGCGGATACGCAGTATTTT